This T cell receptor (beta chain) derives from a study of early T cells in non-severe SARS-CoV-2 infection. Individual cDNA molecules carried attached unique molecular identifiers. From the 5' RACE reads, TCRdb called clonotypes with MiXCR, one entry per CDR3 protein. Of about 50,000 distinct CDR3 sequences in the sample, about 12% are singletons; the top ten hold about 2.4%. The CDR3 is 14 residues long. Per the germline V gene, CDR1 is MNHEY and CDR2 is SMNVEV (reference sequence). Unmatched junction bases numbered 6, after V lost 5 bases and J lost 3 bases. This clonotype was recorded many times. The input for sequencing was whole blood, taken at baseline. This clonotype was obtained from an adult who was a healthcare worker with PCR-confirmed SARS-CoV-2 infection or an uninfected control (not recorded which). This chain joins TRBV27 and TRBJ2-7, with 8 bases lining up with TRBD1. The CDR3 loop reads CASSPVDRDYEQYF. The CDR3 nucleotides are TGTGCCAGCAGTCCCGTGGACAGGGACTACGAGCAGTACTTC.